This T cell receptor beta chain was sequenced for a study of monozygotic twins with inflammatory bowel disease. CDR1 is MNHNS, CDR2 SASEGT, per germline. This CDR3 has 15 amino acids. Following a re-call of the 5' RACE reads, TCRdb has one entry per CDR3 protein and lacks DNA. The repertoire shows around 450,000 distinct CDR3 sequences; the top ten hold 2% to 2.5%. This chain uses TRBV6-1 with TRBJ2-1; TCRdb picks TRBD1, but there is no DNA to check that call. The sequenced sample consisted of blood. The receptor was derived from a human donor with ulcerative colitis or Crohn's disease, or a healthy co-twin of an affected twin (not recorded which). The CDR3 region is CASSLTGTKNNEQFF.